The 14 T cell receptor beta chains below all came from one sample that was sequenced in a study of T cells in Graves' hyperthyroidism and ophthalmopathy. Using RNA transcripts as the source, TCR beta CDR3 regions were amplified. In the first-round RT-PCR of the TCR CDR3, the HTBI primer set was used. Each CDR3 protein gets one entry after TCRdb re-called the multiplex PCR reads with MiXCR. The table records some 420,000 distinct CDR3 sequences, roughly an eighth of them present only once. Sequenced: blood. These receptors all come from a woman aged 18-29 years with Graves' hyperthyroidism.

The chain employs TRBV20-1 and TRBJ2-7, with D possibly being TRBD2 (5 bases). The CDR3 contains 15 residues. Trimming took off 5 bases at V and 2 bases at J, with 19 bases between the two ends. Germline V gene data show CDR1 as DFQATT and CDR2 as SNEGSKA (reference sequence). CDR3 loop: CSASDPSGPPYEQYF. The DNA for the CDR3 is TGCAGTGCTTCAGACCCCAGCGGACCTCCCTACGAGCAGTACTTC.

This clonotype was seen many times. The chain uses TRBV3-1 and TRBJ1-2; no firm D call. Trimming took 3 bases from V and 4 from J, leaving 18 bases between them. Germline-derived CDR1 and CDR2 are LGHDT and YNNKEL (reference sequence). The CDR3 totals 16 residues. The CDR3 loop reads CASSQYPAVALYGYTF. In DNA form, the CDR3 reads TGTGCCAGCAGCCAGTACCCGGCAGTGGCTCTCTATGGCTACACCTTC.

V and J are TRBV4-2 and TRBJ2-2; unclear D gene. Per germline, CDR1 LGHNA and CDR2 YNFKEQ. V lost 4 bases and J lost 0, with 12 bases in between. This CDR3 is 16 amino acids long. The CDR3 DNA is TGTGCCAGCAGCCCTCGCGGCCCCGCGAACACCGGGGAGCTGTTTTTT. It translates to CASSPRGPANTGELFF.

This clonotype has at least ten counts. The chain employs TRBV10-2 and TRBJ2-7; 9 positions match TRBD1. The CDR3 runs 14 residues. CDR1 WSHSY and CDR2 SAAADI come from the germline V gene. With 6 bases clipped from V and 5 bases from J, the junction kept 8 bases outside the gene matches. The CDR3 reads CASRRTGDFNEQYF. The CDR3 DNA is TGCGCCAGCAGAAGGACAGGGGATTTCAACGAGCAGTACTTC.

This clonotype appeared many times. This chain links TRBV20-1 with TRBJ1-5; no clear D. V lost 1 base and J 4 bases, leaving 8 bases between the germline ends. CDR3 length: 13 residues. The V gene's germline CDR1 is DFQATT and CDR2 SNEGSKA (reference sequence). CDR3 residues: CSARAPENQPQHF. DNA for the CDR3: TGCAGTGCTAGAGCTCCGGAAAATCAGCCCCAGCATTTT.

This clonotype came up a few times. The chain couples TRBV19 to TRBJ2-7; 7 nucleotides align to TRBD2. J gave up 3 bases and V 4 bases, and 9 bases lay outside the gene matches. Germline CDR1 and CDR2: LNHDA and SQIVND (reference sequence). This CDR3 contains 15 residues. The CDR3 here is CASSKGGLAVYEQYF. In nucleotides, the CDR3 is TGTGCCAGTAGTAAAGGTGGGCTAGCGGTCTACGAGCAGTACTTC.

A few counts support this clonotype. V is TRBV6-2 or TRBV6-3 and J is TRBJ2-3, with D possibly being TRBD1 or TRBD2 (5 bases each). V lost 0 bases to trimming and J lost 4 bases, with 14 bases between them. Germline V gene data show CDR1 as MNHEY and CDR2 as SVGEGT. This CDR3 is built from 16 residues. In nucleotides, the CDR3 is TGTGCCAGCAGTTACTCGACAGACCGAGCGGCAGATACGCAGTATTTT. Protein product: CASSYSTDRAADTQYF.

The V call is TRBV6-1, the J call TRBJ2-1; the match to TRBD2 covers 9 bases. The germline CDR1 and CDR2 sequences are MNHNS and SASEGT. J gave up 7 bases and V 7 bases, and 11 bases lay outside the gene matches. CDR3 length: 15 amino acids. The CDR3 bases are TGTGCCAGCAAACCTCTGGGCGGGAGGGGGAATGAGCAGTTCTTC. Amino acids: CASKPLGGRGNEQFF.

The genes are TRBV11-3 and TRBJ2-3, with unresolved D. The CDR3 covers 14 residues. From germline, CDR1 is SGHNT and CDR2 YENEEA. Trimming cost V 5 bases and J 2 bases, with 11 bases left between them. The CDR3 sequence is CASSESRITDTQYF. In DNA, the CDR3 is TGTGCCAGCAGCGAGTCGCGGATCACAGATACGCAGTATTTT.

A few counts support this clonotype. The chain uses TRBV13 and TRBJ2-5; 13 bases match TRBD2. Germline V lookup: CDR1 PRHDT, CDR2 FYEKMQ (reference sequence). V gave up 5 bases and J gave up 1 base; unmatched junction bases: 7. The CDR3 spans 17 residues. The CDR3 sequence is CASSTEGLAGSQETQYF. The CDR3 DNA follows: TGTGCCAGCAGCACCGAGGGACTAGCGGGAAGCCAAGAGACCCAGTACTTC.

The V call is TRBV7-9, the J call TRBJ2-5; TRBD2 is a possible D gene (5 bases). CDR3 size: 14 residues. V lost 2 bases, J lost 3 bases, and 10 bases lay in between. Germline V gene data show CDR1 as SEHNR and CDR2 as FQNEAQ (reference sequence). The CDR3 loop is CASSLTPGKETQYF. DNA of the CDR3: TGTGCCAGCAGCTTAACGCCGGGGAAAGAGACCCAGTACTTC.

This clonotype came up a few times. V is TRBV7-2 and J is TRBJ1-4; D may be TRBD1 (5 bases). This CDR3 is built from 14 residues. Trimming removed 5 bases at V and 8 bases at J, with 15 bases between. Germline CDR1 and CDR2: SGHTA and FQGNSA. CDR3 sequence: CASSPGGGREKLFF. The CDR3 DNA sequence: TGTGCCAGCAGCCCCGGGGGGGGTAGAGAAAAACTGTTTTTT.

This clonotype was recorded at least ten times. The chain has TRBV29-1 and TRBJ2-1, with D tentatively TRBD2 (5 bases). The CDR3 runs 10 residues. V lost 5 bases, J lost 8 bases, and 7 bases lay in between. The germline gives CDR1 SQVTM, CDR2 ANQGSEA. CDR3 DNA: TGCAGCGTTAGCGGAGATGAGCAGTTCTTC. Its translation is CSVSGDEQFF.

There are many counts of this clonotype. This chain uses TRBV30 with TRBJ2-3; D is perhaps TRBD2 (6 bases). V shed 3 bases and J shed 9 bases, with 22 bases lying between them. Per the germline V gene, CDR1 is GTSNPN and CDR2 is SVGIG (reference sequence). The CDR3 loop spans 15 amino acids. CDR3 sequence reads: CAWSVWRGSGDTQYF. In nucleotides, the CDR3 is TGTGCCTGGAGCGTTTGGCGGGGATCTGGGGACACGCAGTATTTT. Looking up the rest from reference TRBV30 and TRBJ2-3 gives the full variable domain: SQTIHQWPATLVQPVGSPLSLECTVEGTSNPNLYWYRQAAGRGLQLLFYSVGIGQISSEVPQNLSASRPQDRQFILSSKKLLLSDSGFYLCAWSVWRGSGDTQYFGPGTRLTVL.